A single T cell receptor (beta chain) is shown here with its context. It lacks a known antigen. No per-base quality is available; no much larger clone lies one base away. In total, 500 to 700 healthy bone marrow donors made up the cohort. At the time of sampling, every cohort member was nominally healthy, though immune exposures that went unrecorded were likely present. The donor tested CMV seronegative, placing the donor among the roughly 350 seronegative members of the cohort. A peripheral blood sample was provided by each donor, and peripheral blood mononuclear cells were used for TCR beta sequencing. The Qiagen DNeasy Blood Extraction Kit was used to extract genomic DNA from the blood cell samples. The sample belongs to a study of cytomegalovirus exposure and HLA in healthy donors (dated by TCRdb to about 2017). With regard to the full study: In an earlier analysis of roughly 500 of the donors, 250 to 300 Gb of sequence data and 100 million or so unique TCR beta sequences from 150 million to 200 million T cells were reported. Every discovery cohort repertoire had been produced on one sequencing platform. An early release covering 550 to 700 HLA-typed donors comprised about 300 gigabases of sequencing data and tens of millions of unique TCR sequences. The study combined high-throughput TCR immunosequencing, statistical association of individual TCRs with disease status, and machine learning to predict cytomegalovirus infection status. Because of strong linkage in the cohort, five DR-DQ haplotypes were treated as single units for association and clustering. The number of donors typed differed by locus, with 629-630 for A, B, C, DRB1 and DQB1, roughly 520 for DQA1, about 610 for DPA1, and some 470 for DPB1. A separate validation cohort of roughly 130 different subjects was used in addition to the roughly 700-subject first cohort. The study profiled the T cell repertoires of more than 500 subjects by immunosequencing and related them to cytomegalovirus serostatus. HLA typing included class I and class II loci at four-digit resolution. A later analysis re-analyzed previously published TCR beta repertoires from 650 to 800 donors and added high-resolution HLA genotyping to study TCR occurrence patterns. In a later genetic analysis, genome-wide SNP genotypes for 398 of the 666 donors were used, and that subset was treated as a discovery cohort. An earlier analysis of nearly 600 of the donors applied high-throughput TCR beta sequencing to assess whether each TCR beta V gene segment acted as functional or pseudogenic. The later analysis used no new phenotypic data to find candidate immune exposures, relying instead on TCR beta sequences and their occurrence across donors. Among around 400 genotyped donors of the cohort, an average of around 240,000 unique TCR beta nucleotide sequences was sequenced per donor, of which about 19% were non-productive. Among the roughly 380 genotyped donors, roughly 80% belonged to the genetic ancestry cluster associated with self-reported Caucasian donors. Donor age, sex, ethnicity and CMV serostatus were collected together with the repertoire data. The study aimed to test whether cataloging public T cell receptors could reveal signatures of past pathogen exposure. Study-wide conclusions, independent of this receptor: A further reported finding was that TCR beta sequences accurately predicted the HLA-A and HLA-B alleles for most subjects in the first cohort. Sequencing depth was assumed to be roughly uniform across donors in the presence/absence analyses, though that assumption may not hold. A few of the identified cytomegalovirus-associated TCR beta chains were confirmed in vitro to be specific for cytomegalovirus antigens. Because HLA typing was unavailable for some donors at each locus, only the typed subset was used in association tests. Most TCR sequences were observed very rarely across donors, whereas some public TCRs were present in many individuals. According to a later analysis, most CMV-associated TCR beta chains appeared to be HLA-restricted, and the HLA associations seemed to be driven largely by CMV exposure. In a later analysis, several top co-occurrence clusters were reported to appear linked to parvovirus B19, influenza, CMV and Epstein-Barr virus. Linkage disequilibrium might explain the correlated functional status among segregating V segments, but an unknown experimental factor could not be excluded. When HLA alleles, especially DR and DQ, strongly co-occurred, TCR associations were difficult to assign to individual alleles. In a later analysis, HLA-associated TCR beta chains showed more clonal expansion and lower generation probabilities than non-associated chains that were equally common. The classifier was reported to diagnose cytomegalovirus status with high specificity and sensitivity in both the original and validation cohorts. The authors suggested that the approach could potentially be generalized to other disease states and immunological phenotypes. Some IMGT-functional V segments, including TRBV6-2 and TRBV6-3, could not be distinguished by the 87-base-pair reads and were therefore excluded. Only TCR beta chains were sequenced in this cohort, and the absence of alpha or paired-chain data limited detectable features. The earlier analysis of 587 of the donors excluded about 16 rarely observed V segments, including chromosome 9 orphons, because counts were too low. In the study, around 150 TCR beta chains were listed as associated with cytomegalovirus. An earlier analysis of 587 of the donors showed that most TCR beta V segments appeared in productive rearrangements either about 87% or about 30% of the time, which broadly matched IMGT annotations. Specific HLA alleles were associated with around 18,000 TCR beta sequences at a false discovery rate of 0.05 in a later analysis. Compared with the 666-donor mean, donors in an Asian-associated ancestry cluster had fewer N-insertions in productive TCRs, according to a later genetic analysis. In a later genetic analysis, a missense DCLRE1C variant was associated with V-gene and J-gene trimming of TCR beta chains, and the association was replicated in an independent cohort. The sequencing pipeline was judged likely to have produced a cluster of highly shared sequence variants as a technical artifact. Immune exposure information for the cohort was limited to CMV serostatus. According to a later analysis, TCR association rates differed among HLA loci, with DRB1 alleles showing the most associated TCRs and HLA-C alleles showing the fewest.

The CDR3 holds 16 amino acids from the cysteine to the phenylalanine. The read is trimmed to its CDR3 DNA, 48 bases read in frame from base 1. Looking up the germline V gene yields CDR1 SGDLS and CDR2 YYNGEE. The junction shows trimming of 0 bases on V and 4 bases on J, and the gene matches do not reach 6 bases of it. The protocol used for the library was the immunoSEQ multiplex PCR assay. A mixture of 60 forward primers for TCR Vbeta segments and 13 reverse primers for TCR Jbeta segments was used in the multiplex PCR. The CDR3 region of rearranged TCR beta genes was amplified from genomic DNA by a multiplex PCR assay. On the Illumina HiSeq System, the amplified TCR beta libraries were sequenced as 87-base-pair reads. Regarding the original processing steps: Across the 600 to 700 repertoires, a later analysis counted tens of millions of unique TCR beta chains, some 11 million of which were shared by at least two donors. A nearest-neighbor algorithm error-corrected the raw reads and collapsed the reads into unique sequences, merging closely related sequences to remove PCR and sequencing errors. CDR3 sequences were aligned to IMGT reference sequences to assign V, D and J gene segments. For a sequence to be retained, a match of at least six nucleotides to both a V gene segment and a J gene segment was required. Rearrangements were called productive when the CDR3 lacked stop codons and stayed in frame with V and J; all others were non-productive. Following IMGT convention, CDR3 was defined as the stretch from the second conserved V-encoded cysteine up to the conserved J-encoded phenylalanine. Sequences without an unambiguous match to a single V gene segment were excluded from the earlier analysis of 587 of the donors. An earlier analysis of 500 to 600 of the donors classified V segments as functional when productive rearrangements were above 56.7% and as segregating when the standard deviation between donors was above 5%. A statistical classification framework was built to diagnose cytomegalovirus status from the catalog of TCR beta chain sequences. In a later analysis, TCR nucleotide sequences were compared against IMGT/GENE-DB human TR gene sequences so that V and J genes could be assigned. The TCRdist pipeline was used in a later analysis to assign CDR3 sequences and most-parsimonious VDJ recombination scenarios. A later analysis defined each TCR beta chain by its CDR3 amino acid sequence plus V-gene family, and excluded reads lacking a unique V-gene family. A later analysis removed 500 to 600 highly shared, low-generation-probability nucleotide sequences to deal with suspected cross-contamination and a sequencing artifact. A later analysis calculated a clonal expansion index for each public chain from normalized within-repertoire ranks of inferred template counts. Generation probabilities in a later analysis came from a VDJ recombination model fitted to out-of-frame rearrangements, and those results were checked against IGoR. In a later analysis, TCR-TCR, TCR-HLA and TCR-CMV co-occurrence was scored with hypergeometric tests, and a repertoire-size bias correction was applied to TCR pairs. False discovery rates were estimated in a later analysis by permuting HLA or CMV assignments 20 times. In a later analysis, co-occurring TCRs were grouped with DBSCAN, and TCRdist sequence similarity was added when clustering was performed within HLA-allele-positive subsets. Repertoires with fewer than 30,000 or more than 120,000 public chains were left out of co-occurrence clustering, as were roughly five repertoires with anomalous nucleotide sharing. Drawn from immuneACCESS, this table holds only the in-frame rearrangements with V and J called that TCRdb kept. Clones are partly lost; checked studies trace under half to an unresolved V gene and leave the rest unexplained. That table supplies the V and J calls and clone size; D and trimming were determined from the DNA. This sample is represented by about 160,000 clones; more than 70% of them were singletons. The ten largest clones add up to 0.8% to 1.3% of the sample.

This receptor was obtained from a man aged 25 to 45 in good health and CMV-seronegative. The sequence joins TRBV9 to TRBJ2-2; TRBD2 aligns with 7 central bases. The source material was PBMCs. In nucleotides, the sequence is TGTGCCAGCAGCGTAGCGGGGGGACTTATCACCGGGGAGCTGTTTTTT. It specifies CASSVAGGLITGELFF.